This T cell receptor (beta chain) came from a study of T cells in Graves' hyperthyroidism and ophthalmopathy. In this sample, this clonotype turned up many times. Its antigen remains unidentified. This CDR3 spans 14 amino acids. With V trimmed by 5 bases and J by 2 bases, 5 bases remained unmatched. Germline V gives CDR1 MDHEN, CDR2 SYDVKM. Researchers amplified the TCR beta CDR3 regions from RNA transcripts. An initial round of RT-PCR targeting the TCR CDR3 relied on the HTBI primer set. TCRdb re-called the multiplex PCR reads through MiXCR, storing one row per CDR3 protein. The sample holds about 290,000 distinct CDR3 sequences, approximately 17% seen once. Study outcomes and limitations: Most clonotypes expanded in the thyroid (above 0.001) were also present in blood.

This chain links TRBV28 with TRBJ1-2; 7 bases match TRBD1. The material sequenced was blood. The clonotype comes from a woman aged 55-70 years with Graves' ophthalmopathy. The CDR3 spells CASSIPGQNYGYTF. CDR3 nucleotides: TGTGCCAGCAGTATACCGGGACAGAACTATGGCTACACCTTC.